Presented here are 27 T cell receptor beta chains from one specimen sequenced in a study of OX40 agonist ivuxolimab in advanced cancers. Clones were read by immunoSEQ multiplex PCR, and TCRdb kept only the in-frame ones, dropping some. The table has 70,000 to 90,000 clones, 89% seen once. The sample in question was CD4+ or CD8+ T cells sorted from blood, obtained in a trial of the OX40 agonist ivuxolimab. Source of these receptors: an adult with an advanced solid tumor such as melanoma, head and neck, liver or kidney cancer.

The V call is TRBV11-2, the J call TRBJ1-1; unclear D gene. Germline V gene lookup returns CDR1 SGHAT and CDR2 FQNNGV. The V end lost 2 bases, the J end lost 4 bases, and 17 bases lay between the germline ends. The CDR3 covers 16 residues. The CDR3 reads CASSLPWHGRATEAFF. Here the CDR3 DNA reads TGTGCCAGCAGCTTACCATGGCACGGACGGGCCACTGAAGCTTTCTTT.

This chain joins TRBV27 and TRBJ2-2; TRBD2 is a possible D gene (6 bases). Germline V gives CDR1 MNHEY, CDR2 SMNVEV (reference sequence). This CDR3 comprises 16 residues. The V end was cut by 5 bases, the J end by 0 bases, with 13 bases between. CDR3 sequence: CASSTPPGANTGELFF. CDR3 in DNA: TGTGCCAGCAGTACCCCCCCGGGGGCGAACACCGGGGAGCTGTTTTTT.

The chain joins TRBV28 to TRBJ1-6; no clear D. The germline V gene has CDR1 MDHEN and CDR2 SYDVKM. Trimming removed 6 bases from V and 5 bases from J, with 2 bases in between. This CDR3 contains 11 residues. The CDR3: CASRDNSPLHF. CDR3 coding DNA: TGTGCCAGCAGGGATAATTCACCCCTCCACTTT.

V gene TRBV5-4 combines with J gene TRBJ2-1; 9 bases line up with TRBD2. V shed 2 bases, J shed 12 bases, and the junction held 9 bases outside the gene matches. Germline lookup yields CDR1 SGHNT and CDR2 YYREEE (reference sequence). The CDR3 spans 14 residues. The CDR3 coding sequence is TGTGCCAGCAGCTTACGGGTAGCGGGAGATGGGCAGTTCTTC. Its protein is CASSLRVAGDGQFF. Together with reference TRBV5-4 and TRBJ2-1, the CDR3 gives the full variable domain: ETGVTQSPTHLIKTRGQQVTLRCSSQSGHNTVSWYQQALGQGPQFIFQYYREEENGRGNFPPRFSGLQFPNYSSELNVNALELDDSALYLCASSLRVAGDGQFFGPGTRLTVL.

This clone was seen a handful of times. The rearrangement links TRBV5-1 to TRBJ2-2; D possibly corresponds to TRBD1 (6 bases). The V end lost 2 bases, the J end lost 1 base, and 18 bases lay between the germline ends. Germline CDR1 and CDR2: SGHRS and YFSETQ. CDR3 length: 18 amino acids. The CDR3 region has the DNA TGCGCCAGCAGCTTAAGACAGGTTGCCTCTCTGAACACCGGGGAGCTGTTTTTT. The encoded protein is CASSLRQVASLNTGELFF. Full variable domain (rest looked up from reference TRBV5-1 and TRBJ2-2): KAGVTQTPRYLIKTRGQQVTLSCSPISGHRSVSWYQQTPGQGLQFLFEYFSETQRNKGNFPGRFSGRQFSNSRSEMNVSTLELGDSALYLCASSLRQVASLNTGELFFGEGSRLTVL.

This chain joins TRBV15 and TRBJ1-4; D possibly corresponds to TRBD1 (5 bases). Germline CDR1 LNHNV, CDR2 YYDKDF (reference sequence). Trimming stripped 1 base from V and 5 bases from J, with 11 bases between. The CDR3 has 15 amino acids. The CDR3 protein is CATSRGGRENEKLFF. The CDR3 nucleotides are TGTGCCACCAGCAGAGGGGGCAGGGAGAATGAAAAACTGTTTTTT. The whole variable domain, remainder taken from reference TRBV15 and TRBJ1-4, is DAMVIQNPRYQVTQFGKPVTLSCSQTLNHNVMYWYQQKSSQAPKLLFHYYDKDFNNEADTPDNFQSRRPNTSFCFLDIRSPGLGDTAMYLCATSRGGRENEKLFFGSGTQLSVL.

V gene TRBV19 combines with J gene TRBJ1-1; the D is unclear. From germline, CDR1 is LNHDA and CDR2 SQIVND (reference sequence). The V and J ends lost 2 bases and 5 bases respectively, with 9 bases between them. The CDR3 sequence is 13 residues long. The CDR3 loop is CASSIPTRTEAFF. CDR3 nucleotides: TGTGCCAGTAGTATACCCACGCGGACTGAAGCTTTCTTT.

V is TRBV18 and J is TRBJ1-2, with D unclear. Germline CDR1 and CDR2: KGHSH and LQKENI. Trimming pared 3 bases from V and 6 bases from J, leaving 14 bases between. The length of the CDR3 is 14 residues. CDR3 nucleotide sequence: TGTGCCAGCTCACCGTTCGCCAACGGAGATGGCTACACCTTC. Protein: CASSPFANGDGYTF.

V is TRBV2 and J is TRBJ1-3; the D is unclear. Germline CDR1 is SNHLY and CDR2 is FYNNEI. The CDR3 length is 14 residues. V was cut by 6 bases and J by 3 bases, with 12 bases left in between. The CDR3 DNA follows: TGTGCCAGCAGAACCGAGACGGGTGGAAACACCATATATTTT. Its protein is CASRTETGGNTIYF.

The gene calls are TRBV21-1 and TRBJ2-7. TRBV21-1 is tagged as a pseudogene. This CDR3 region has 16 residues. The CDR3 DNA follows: TGTGCCAGCAGCAAGGCGGCTGGGGGATACGCCTACGAGCAGTACTTC. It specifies CASSKAAGGYAYEQYF.

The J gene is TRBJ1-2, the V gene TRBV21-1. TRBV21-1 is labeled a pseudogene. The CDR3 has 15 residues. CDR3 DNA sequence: TGTGCCAGCAGCCCTCACCCCAAGAGAACGCTAGGCTACACCTTC. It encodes CASSPHPKRTLGYTF.

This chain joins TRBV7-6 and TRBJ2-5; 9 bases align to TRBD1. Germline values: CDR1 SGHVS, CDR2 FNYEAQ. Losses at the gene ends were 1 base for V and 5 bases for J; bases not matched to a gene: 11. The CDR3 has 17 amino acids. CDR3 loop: CASSLELGQGLFETQYF. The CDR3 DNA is TGTGCCAGCAGCTTAGAATTGGGACAGGGCCTATTTGAGACCCAGTACTTC.

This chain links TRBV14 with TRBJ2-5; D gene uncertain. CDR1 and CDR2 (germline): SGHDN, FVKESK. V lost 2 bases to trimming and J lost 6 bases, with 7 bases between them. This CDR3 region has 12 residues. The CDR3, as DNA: TGTGCCAGCAGCCAATGGGGTCAGACCCAGTACTTC. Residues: CASSQWGQTQYF.

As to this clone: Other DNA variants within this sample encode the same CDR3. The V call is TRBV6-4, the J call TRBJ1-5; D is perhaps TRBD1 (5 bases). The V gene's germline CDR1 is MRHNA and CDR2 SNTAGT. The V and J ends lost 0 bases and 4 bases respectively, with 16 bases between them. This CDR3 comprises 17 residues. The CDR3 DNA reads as TGTGCCAGCAGTGACTCGAAGGTCCGGGGGGAGAATCAGCCCCAGCATTTT. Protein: CASSDSKVRGENQPQHF.

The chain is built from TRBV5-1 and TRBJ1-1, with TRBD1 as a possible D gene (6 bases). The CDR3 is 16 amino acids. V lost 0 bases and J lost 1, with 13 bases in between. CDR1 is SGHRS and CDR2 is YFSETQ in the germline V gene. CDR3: CASSLVEGEGNTEAFF. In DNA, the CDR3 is TGCGCCAGCAGCTTGGTGGAGGGGGAGGGGAACACTGAAGCTTTCTTT.

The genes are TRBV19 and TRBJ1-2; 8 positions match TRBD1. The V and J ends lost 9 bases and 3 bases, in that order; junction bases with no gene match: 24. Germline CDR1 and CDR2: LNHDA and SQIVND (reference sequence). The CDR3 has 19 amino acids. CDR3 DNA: TGTGCCAGCCTCGCCTTCCCGGGACAGGCGGCTTCTAACCACTATGGCTACACCTTC. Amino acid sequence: CASLAFPGQAASNHYGYTF. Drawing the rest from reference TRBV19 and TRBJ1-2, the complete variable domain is DGGITQSPKYLFRKEGQNVTLSCEQNLNHDAMYWYRQDPGQGLRLIYYSQIVNDFQKGDIAEGYSVSREKKESFPLTVTSAQKNPTAFYLCASLAFPGQAASNHYGYTFGSGTRLTVV.

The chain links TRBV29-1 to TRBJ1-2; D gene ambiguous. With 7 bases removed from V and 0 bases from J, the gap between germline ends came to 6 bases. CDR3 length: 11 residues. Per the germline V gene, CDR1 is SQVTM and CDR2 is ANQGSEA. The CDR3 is CSGETNYGYTF. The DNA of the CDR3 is TGCAGCGGGGAGACTAACTATGGCTACACCTTC.

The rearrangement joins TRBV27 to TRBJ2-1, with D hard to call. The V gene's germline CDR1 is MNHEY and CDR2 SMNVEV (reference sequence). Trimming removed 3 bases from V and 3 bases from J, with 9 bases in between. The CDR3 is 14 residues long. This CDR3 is CASSFMIGYNEQFF. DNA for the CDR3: TGTGCCAGCAGTTTTATGATTGGCTACAATGAGCAGTTCTTC.

In DNA, the CDR3 is TGTGCCAGCAGTTACTCCCCTACGGTCGCTCTTGAAGCTTTCTTT. This translates into CASSYSPTVALEAFF. The genes are TRBV6-5 and TRBJ1-1; D remains ambiguous. This CDR3 is built from 15 residues. From germline, CDR1 is MNHEY and CDR2 SVGAGI. V was trimmed by 0 bases and J by 7 bases, leaving 15 bases between them.

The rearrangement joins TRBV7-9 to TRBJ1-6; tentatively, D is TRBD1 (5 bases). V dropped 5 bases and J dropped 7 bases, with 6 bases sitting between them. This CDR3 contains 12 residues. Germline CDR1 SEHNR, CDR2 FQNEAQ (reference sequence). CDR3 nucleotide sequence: TGTGCCAGCAGCCGGGGGAATTCACCCCTCCACTTT. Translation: CASSRGNSPLHF.

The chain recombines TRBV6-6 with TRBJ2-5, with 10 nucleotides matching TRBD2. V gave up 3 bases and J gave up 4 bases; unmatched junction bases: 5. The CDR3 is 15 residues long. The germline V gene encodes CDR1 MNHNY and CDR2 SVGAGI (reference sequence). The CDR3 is CASSYLAGALETQYF. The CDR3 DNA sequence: TGTGCCAGCAGTTATCTAGCGGGGGCCTTAGAGACCCAGTACTTC.

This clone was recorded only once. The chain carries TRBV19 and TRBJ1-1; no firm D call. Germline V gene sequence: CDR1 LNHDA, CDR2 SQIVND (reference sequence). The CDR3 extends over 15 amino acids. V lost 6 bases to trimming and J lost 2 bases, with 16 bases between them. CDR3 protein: CASSLLGPTNTEAFF. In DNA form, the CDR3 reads TGTGCCAGTAGCCTCCTAGGACCGACTAACACTGAAGCTTTCTTT.

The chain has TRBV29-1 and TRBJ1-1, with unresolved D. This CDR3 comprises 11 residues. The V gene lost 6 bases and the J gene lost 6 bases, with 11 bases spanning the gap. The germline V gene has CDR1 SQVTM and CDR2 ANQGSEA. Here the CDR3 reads CSVSEDAEAFF. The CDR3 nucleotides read TGCAGCGTCTCCGAGGACGCTGAAGCTTTCTTT.

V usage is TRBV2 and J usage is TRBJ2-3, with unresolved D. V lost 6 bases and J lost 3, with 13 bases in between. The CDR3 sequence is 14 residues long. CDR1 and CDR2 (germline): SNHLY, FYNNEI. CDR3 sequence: CASSYGPGTDTQYF. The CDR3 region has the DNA TGTGCCAGCAGCTATGGTCCCGGGACAGATACGCAGTATTTT.

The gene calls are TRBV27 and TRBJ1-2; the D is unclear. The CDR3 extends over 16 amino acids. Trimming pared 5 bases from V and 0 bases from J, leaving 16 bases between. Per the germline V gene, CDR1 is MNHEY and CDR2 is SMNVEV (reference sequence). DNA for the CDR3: TGTGCCAGCAGTCCATATCCCCCACAGTCTAACTATGGCTACACCTTC. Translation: CASSPYPPQSNYGYTF.

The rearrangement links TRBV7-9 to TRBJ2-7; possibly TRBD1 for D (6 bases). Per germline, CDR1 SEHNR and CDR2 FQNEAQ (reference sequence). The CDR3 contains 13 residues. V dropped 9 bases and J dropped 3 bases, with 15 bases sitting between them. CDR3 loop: CARIDRNHYEQYF. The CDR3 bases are TGTGCCAGGATCGACAGGAACCACTACGAGCAGTACTTC.

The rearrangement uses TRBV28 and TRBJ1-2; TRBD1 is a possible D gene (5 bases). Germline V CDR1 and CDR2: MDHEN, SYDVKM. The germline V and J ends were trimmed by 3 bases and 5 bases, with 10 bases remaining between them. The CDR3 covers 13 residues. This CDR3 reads CASSFGGGYGYTF. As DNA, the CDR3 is TGTGCCAGCAGTTTCGGGGGTGGGTATGGCTACACCTTC.